Listed below are T cell receptor beta chains from one sample, sequenced in a study of blood T cell repertoires in COVID-19. The repertoire was sequenced with immunoSEQ multiplex PCR; TCRdb's copy has only in-frame clones and lacks some. In the table there are over 300,000 clones, almost 90% of which are singletons. The specimen sequenced was peripheral blood. These receptors were obtained from a man aged 18 to 30 with active or convalescent COVID-19. Each CDR3 is given with its conserved first and last residue. Fields, in order: clone size, J gene, V gene, D gene, CDR3 protein, CDR3 DNA. D genes are given only for firm matches. Size values are once, few and many counts, or a class for expanded clones, and some rows have none.

clone size: few; J gene: TRBJ1-2; V gene: TRBV6-5; D gene: NA; CDR3 protein: CASSGEALYGYTF; CDR3 DNA: TGTGCCAGCAGCGGGGAGGCTCTCTATGGCTACACCTTC
clone size: NA; J gene: TRBJ2-3; V gene: TRBV4-2; D gene: TRBD2; CDR3 protein: CASSQESSGGGNADTQYF; CDR3 DNA: TGTGCCAGCAGCCAAGAGAGCTCAGGCGGGGGGAACGCAGATACGCAGTATTTT
clone size: NA; J gene: TRBJ2-6; V gene: TRBV18; D gene: NA; CDR3 protein: CASSPLRWSGANVLTF; CDR3 DNA: TGTGCCAGCTCACCATTGAGGTGGTCTGGGGCCAACGTGCTGACTTTC
clone size: NA; J gene: TRBJ1-4; V gene: TRBV19; D gene: TRBD1; CDR3 protein: CASSSRDRGFDEKLFF; CDR3 DNA: TGTGCCAGTAGTTCCCGGGACAGGGGTTTTGATGAAAAACTGTTTTTT
clone size: NA; J gene: TRBJ1-6; V gene: TRBV23-1; D gene: NA; CDR3 protein: CASSTIFHHNNSPLHF; CDR3 DNA: TGCGCCAGCAGTACAATATTCCACCACAATAATTCACCCCTCCACTTT
clone size: NA; J gene: TRBJ2-1; V gene: TRBV5-6; D gene: NA; CDR3 protein: CASSLGGIGYNEQFF; CDR3 DNA: TGTGCCAGCAGCTTGGGCGGGATAGGTTACAATGAGCAGTTCTTC
clone size: NA; J gene: TRBJ1-6; V gene: TRBV10-3; D gene: TRBD1; CDR3 protein: CAISDGSGGSALHF; CDR3 DNA: TGTGCCATCAGTGATGGGTCAGGGGGTTCGGCCCTCCACTTT
clone size: NA; J gene: TRBJ2-7; V gene: TRBV3-1/TRBV3-2; D gene: TRBD2; CDR3 protein: CASSPLAGGYYEQYF; CDR3 DNA: TGTGCCAGCAGCCCATTAGCGGGGGGGTACTACGAGCAGTACTTC
clone size: NA; J gene: TRBJ1-5; V gene: TRBV18; D gene: NA; CDR3 protein: CASSTSGGNQPQHF; CDR3 DNA: TGTGCCAGCTCCACAAGCGGTGGTAATCAGCCCCAGCATTTT
clone size: NA; J gene: TRBJ2-5; V gene: TRBV4-2; D gene: TRBD2; CDR3 protein: CASSQGTSGYQETQYF; CDR3 DNA: TGTGCCAGCAGCCAAGGGACTAGCGGGTACCAAGAGACCCAGTACTTC
clone size: NA; J gene: TRBJ1-3; V gene: TRBV28; D gene: TRBD1; CDR3 protein: CASSLPGQGEGNTIYF; CDR3 DNA: TGTGCCAGCAGTTTACCGGGACAGGGTGAAGGAAACACCATATATTTT
clone size: NA; J gene: TRBJ2-2; V gene: TRBV7-8; D gene: NA; CDR3 protein: CASSLVQGGTGELFF; CDR3 DNA: TGTGCCAGCAGCTTAGTGCAGGGGGGCACCGGGGAGCTGTTTTTT
clone size: NA; J gene: TRBJ2-7; V gene: TRBV7-2; D gene: NA; CDR3 protein: CASSLAGGSYEQYF; CDR3 DNA: TGTGCCAGCAGCTTGGCAGGGGGGTCCTACGAGCAGTACTTC
clone size: NA; J gene: TRBJ2-1; V gene: TRBV7-9; D gene: NA; CDR3 protein: CASSRRYEQFF; CDR3 DNA: TGTGCCAGCAGCAGGAGGTATGAGCAGTTCTTC
clone size: NA; J gene: TRBJ2-7; V gene: TRBV6-5; D gene: TRBD1; CDR3 protein: CASSKGATYEQYF; CDR3 DNA: TGTGCCAGCAGCAAGGGGGCTACCTACGAGCAGTACTTC
clone size: NA; J gene: TRBJ2-1; V gene: TRBV7-9; D gene: TRBD1; CDR3 protein: CASSRQGINEQFF; CDR3 DNA: TGTGCCAGCAGCAGACAGGGTATCAATGAGCAGTTCTTC
clone size: NA; J gene: TRBJ2-1; V gene: TRBV9; D gene: NA; CDR3 protein: CASGIGALDYNEQFF; CDR3 DNA: TGTGCCAGCGGCATTGGGGCCCTAGACTACAATGAGCAGTTCTTC
clone size: NA; J gene: TRBJ1-4; V gene: TRBV29-1; D gene: NA; CDR3 protein: CSVEVRGEKLFF; CDR3 DNA: TGCAGCGTTGAGGTCCGGGGAGAAAAACTGTTTTTT
clone size: NA; J gene: TRBJ1-1; V gene: TRBV27; D gene: NA; CDR3 protein: CASSFGGGTEAFF; CDR3 DNA: TGTGCCAGCAGTTTTGGGGGCGGCACTGAAGCTTTCTTT
clone size: NA; J gene: TRBJ1-3; V gene: TRBV9; D gene: NA; CDR3 protein: CASSELGGSGNTIYF; CDR3 DNA: TGTGCCAGCAGCGAGCTGGGGGGGTCAGGAAACACCATATATTTT
clone size: NA; J gene: TRBJ2-7; V gene: TRBV4-1; D gene: NA; CDR3 protein: CASSQARDTPVYQQYF; CDR3 DNA: TGCGCCAGCAGCCAAGCTAGGGACACCCCGGTATACCAGCAGTACTTC
clone size: NA; J gene: TRBJ2-1; V gene: TRBV6-4; D gene: TRBD2; CDR3 protein: CASRPGTSNNEQFF; CDR3 DNA: TGTGCCAGCAGACCCGGGACTAGCAACAATGAGCAGTTCTTC
clone size: NA; J gene: TRBJ2-3; V gene: TRBV11-3; D gene: TRBD2; CDR3 protein: CASSLDSGGASDTQYF; CDR3 DNA: TGTGCCAGCAGCTTAGATTCCGGGGGGGCCTCAGATACGCAGTATTTT
clone size: NA; J gene: TRBJ2-5; V gene: TRBV11-2; D gene: TRBD1; CDR3 protein: CASSYDREETQYF; CDR3 DNA: TGTGCCAGCAGCTATGACAGGGAAGAGACCCAGTACTTC
clone size: once; J gene: TRBJ1-2; V gene: TRBV29-1; D gene: TRBD1; CDR3 protein: CSVILSAGGDYTF; CDR3 DNA: TGCAGCGTGATTCTTTCCGCAGGGGGCGACTACACCTTC
clone size: NA; J gene: TRBJ2-7; V gene: TRBV5-8; D gene: TRBD1; CDR3 protein: CASLSPGTGIYEQYF; CDR3 DNA: TGTGCCAGCCTCTCCCCCGGGACAGGGATTTACGAGCAGTACTTC
clone size: NA; J gene: TRBJ1-3; V gene: TRBV6-6; D gene: TRBD1; CDR3 protein: CASSYSRQGGNTIYF; CDR3 DNA: TGTGCCAGCAGTTACTCGAGACAGGGAGGCAACACCATATATTTT
clone size: NA; J gene: TRBJ2-7; V gene: TRBV11-2; D gene: NA; CDR3 protein: CASSLSGVLTYEQYF; CDR3 DNA: TGTGCCAGCAGCCTCTCCGGCGTACTAACCTACGAGCAGTACTTC
clone size: NA; J gene: TRBJ2-1; V gene: TRBV6-2/TRBV6-3; D gene: NA; CDR3 protein: CASSYSGGRYNEQFF; CDR3 DNA: TGTGCCAGCAGTTACTCGGGCGGGCGCTACAATGAGCAGTTCTTC
clone size: NA; J gene: TRBJ2-7; V gene: TRBV4-2; D gene: NA; CDR3 protein: CASSQTGVSSYEQYF; CDR3 DNA: TGTGCCAGCAGCCAAACGGGGGTCTCCTCCTACGAGCAGTACTTC
clone size: NA; J gene: TRBJ1-6; V gene: TRBV7-2; D gene: TRBD1; CDR3 protein: CASSIPGTGFSPLHF; CDR3 DNA: TGTGCCAGCAGCATCCCCGGGACAGGTTTTTCACCCCTCCACTTT
clone size: NA; J gene: TRBJ2-3; V gene: TRBV4-1; D gene: TRBD2; CDR3 protein: CASSQSPSGRADTQYF; CDR3 DNA: TGCGCCAGCAGCCAGTCACCTAGCGGGAGGGCAGATACGCAGTATTTT